These 21 T cell receptor beta chains were sequenced from one sample in a study of cytomegalovirus exposure and HLA in healthy donors. The PCR ran on 60 Vbeta and 13 Jbeta primers. Profiling relied on immunoSEQ multiplex PCR, and the TCRdb table lists in-frame clones only, not all of them. This sample has about 36,000 clones; about 70% occur once, and the top ten carry 5% to 8%. The specimen was PBMCs. These TCRs come from a man aged 25-45 years in good health and CMV-seronegative.

This clone was counted a few times. This chain uses TRBV5-4 with TRBJ2-6; 9 nucleotides align to TRBD1. Trimming cost V 6 bases and J 1 base; bases outside gene matches: 8. CDR1 and CDR2 (germline): SGHNT, YYREEE (reference sequence). This CDR3 comprises 17 residues. The CDR3, as DNA: TGTGCCAGCATTCCTACAGGGGGCAGATCTGGGGCCAACGTCCTGACTTTC. As protein: CASIPTGGRSGANVLTF.

The chain combines TRBV7-9 with TRBJ1-1; tentative D call: TRBD1 (6 bases). The germline V and J ends were trimmed by 5 bases and 2 bases, with 12 bases remaining between them. Germline V gene data show CDR1 as SEHNR and CDR2 as FQNEAQ (reference sequence). The CDR3 is 14 residues long. CDR3 amino acids: CASSTSGTNTEAFF. The DNA for the CDR3 is TGTGCCAGCAGCACCTCGGGGACAAACACTGAAGCTTTCTTT.

V usage is TRBV7-2 and J usage is TRBJ2-2, with 9 bases identical to TRBD2. This CDR3 is 14 amino acids long. V shed 10 bases, J shed 4 bases, and the junction held 7 bases outside the gene matches. Germline CDR1 and CDR2: SGHTA and FQGNSA. The CDR3 DNA sequence: TGTGCCAAACAGCGGGGGGCGGGCACCGGGGAGCTGTTTTTT. This gives the protein CAKQRGAGTGELFF.

The chain uses TRBV29-1 and TRBJ1-5; 7 bases map to TRBD1. The CDR3 consists of 13 residues. V trimming: 4 bases; J trimming: 4 bases; junction bases outside the gene matches: 4. Germline V gene sequence: CDR1 SQVTM, CDR2 ANQGSEA. The CDR3 coding sequence is TGCAGCGTTGGACAGGGTTGGAATCAGCCCCAGCATTTT. Protein sequence: CSVGQGWNQPQHF.

Within the sample, this clone is medium-sized. V and J are TRBV27 and TRBJ2-7, with 9 nucleotides matching TRBD1. J was trimmed by 5 bases and V by 4 bases; bases with no gene match: 9. Per the germline V gene, CDR1 is MNHEY and CDR2 is SMNVEV (reference sequence). The CDR3 length is 15 residues. CDR3 in amino acids: CASSSPGQGLDEQYF. The CDR3 bases are TGTGCCAGCAGTTCTCCGGGACAGGGTCTGGACGAGCAGTACTTC.

As DNA, the CDR3 is TGCGCCAGCAGCCCCTCGACAGGGCGGCCTGAAGCTTTCTTT. Translating it yields CASSPSTGRPEAFF. The V call is TRBV5-1, the J call TRBJ1-1; the match to TRBD1 covers 7 bases. The J segment lost 6 bases and the V segment lost 4 bases, leaving 9 bases of the junction unmatched. This CDR3 region has 14 residues. Germline CDR1 SGHRS, CDR2 YFSETQ.

The chain combines TRBV4-1 with TRBJ1-2, with 7 bases fitting TRBD1. J gave up 5 bases and V 4 bases, and 10 bases lay outside the gene matches. The CDR3 consists of 15 residues. CDR1 and CDR2 (germline): MGHRA, YSYEKL. The CDR3 DNA sequence: TGCGCCAGCAGCCTCGGGTACCGGGACAGTTATGGCTACACCTTC. Translated: CASSLGYRDSYGYTF.

The chain employs TRBV6-5 and TRBJ1-1; D might be TRBD1 (6 bases). CDR1 is MNHEY and CDR2 is SVGAGI in the germline V gene. Trimming left V 2 bases short and J 9 bases short, with 10 bases between. This CDR3 has 12 residues. The CDR3 coding sequence is TGTGCCAGCAGTTACCCACAGGGAAAAGCTTTCTTT. Residues: CASSYPQGKAFF.

V and J are TRBV7-7 and TRBJ2-5, with 9 positions matching TRBD1. The germline V gene has CDR1 SSHAT and CDR2 FNYEAQ (reference sequence). CDR3 length equals 13 residues. The CDR3 loop reads CATGTGPTQTQYF. CDR3 sequence (DNA): TGTGCTACCGGGACAGGGCCCACCCAGACCCAGTACTTC.

CDR3 nucleotide sequence: TGTGCCAGCAGTGAGCGCGCGGGGGGGTCCACAGATACGCAGTATTTT. Protein sequence: CASSERAGGSTDTQYF. V and J are TRBV6-1 and TRBJ2-3; 9 nucleotides match TRBD2. This CDR3 contains 16 residues. Germline CDR1 is MNHNS and CDR2 is SASEGT. Trimming cost V 3 bases and J 2 bases; bases outside gene matches: 6.

This sequence joins TRBV14 and TRBJ2-7; 8 bases fit TRBD2. The germline CDR1 and CDR2 sequences are SGHDN and FVKESK. The length of the CDR3 is 15 residues. V shed 4 bases and J 4 bases; nucleotides not matched to a gene: 9. The CDR3 DNA is TGTGCCAGCAGCCTAAGACTAGCGAGTACGTACGAGCAGTACTTC. This gives the protein CASSLRLASTYEQYF.

This clone was detected a few times. The rearrangement joins TRBV29-1 to TRBJ2-7; TRBD2 aligns across 7 bases. CDR1 and CDR2 from the germline V gene are SQVTM and ANQGSEA. The CDR3 length is 12 residues. V lost 4 bases to trimming and J lost 0 bases; unmatched junction nucleotides: 0. CDR3 amino acids: CSVGGSSYEQYF. The CDR3 nucleotides are TGCAGCGTTGGCGGGAGCTCCTACGAGCAGTACTTC.

The J gene is TRBJ2-1, the V gene TRBV5-1; possibly TRBD1 for D (5 bases). V was clipped by 4 bases and J by 8 bases, with 25 bases between them. The CDR3 has 17 residues. Germline CDR1 is SGHRS and CDR2 is YFSETQ. The CDR3 coding sequence is TGCGCCAGCAGCCTCCAAAACAGGTACTCCCTTCCCCATGAGCAGTTCTTC. Its translation is CASSLQNRYSLPHEQFF.

This clone was seen once. A read error may account for a junction end that differs from germline. The V gene is TRBV7-7, the J gene TRBJ2-1; 7 positions match TRBD1. The germline V gene encodes CDR1 SSHAT and CDR2 FNYEAQ (reference sequence). The CDR3 has 15 amino acids. The CDR3 DNA sequence: TGTGCTAGCAGCCCCGGGGACAGCTCCTACAATGAGCAGTTCTTC. It yields the protein CASSPGDSSYNEQFF.

The CDR3 DNA is TGTGCCAGCAGTGAACGACTCCGAGCTGGAAACACCATATATTTT. Protein sequence: CASSERLRAGNTIYF. The gene calls are TRBV6-1 and TRBJ1-3; D uncertain. The CDR3 is made up of 15 amino acids. CDR1 and CDR2 from the germline V gene are MNHNS and SASEGT. V was pared by 2 bases and J by 2 bases, with 10 bases between.

This chain links TRBV6-1 with TRBJ1-5; 7 bases are a match to TRBD1. The junction had 10 bases not matched to a gene; V was cut back by 6 bases and J by 5 bases. The germline V gene has CDR1 MNHNS and CDR2 SASEGT. This CDR3 region has 15 residues. CDR3 region: CASRPVRTGDQPQHF. The CDR3 nucleotides are TGTGCCAGCAGACCCGTTAGGACAGGAGATCAGCCCCAGCATTTT.

The chain uses TRBV4-2 and TRBJ2-1, with a tentative D call TRBD2 (5 bases). This CDR3 contains 18 residues. CDR1 is LGHNA, CDR2 YNFKEQ, per germline. The V end lost 4 bases, the J end lost 8 bases, and 27 bases lay between the germline ends. CDR3 sequence reads: CASSPKILLGPTIDEQFF. CDR3 DNA sequence: TGTGCCAGCAGCCCAAAGATCCTACTAGGCCCTACAATCGATGAGCAGTTCTTC.

The chain links TRBV6-5 to TRBJ1-2, with 7 bases fitting TRBD1. Per the germline V gene, CDR1 is MNHEY and CDR2 is SVGAGI. The V segment lost 6 bases and the J segment 11 bases; nucleotides outside the gene matches: 15. The CDR3 runs 14 residues. The CDR3 loop reads CASSRTLGRGIYTF. CDR3 coding DNA: TGTGCCAGCAGCCGTACCTTAGGCAGGGGGATTTACACCTTC.

The chain employs TRBV29-1 and TRBJ2-5, with D maybe TRBD2 (5 bases). Trimming left V 3 bases short and J 3 bases short, with 8 bases between. CDR1 SQVTM and CDR2 ANQGSEA come from the germline V gene. The CDR3 covers 12 residues. The CDR3 region is CSVEDGEETQYF. The CDR3 nucleotides are TGCAGCGTTGAGGACGGGGAAGAGACCCAGTACTTC.

The chain links TRBV7-6 to TRBJ1-4, with D perhaps TRBD1 (5 bases). V shed 0 bases and J shed 8 bases, with 13 bases lying between them. The length of the CDR3 is 15 residues. CDR1 SGHVS and CDR2 FNYEAQ come from the germline V gene. The CDR3 nucleotides are TGTGCCAGCAGCTTAGCGGGGCAGGGCAGGGAAAAACTGTTTTTT. This codes for CASSLAGQGREKLFF.

This clone was seen a few times. The J gene is TRBJ1-1, the V gene TRBV19; 7 bases agree with TRBD1. Germline-derived CDR1 and CDR2 are LNHDA and SQIVND (reference sequence). The junction had 3 bases not matched to a gene; V was cut back by 7 bases and J by 4 bases. The CDR3 contains 12 residues. The CDR3 sequence: CASNDRVTEAFF. CDR3 sequence (DNA): TGTGCCAGTAACGACAGGGTCACTGAAGCTTTCTTT. Full variable domain (rest looked up from reference TRBV19 and TRBJ1-1): DGGITQSPKYLFRKEGQNVTLSCEQNLNHDAMYWYRQDPGQGLRLIYYSQIVNDFQKGDIAEGYSVSREKKESFPLTVTSAQKNPTAFYLCASNDRVTEAFFGQGTRLTVV.